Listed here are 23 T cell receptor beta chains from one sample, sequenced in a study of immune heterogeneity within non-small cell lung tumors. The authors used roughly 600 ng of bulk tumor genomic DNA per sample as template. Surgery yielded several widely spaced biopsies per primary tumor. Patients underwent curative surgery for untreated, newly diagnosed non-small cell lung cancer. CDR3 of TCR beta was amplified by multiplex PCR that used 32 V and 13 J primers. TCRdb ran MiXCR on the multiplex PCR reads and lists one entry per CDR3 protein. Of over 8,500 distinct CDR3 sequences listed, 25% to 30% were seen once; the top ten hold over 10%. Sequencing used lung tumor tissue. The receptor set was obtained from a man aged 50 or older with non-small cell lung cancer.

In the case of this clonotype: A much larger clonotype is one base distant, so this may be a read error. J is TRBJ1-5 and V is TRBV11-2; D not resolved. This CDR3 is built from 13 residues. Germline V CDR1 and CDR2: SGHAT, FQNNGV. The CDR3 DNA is TGTGCCAGCAGATTAGATCTAGGTCAGCCCCAGCATTTT. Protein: CASRLDLGQPQHF.

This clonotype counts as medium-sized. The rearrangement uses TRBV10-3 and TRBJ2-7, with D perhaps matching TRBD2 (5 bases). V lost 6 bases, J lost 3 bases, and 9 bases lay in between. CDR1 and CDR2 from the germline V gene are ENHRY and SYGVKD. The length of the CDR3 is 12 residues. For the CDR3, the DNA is TGTGCCATCAGAGACGGAGGCTACGAGCAGTACTTC. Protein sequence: CAIRDGGYEQYF.

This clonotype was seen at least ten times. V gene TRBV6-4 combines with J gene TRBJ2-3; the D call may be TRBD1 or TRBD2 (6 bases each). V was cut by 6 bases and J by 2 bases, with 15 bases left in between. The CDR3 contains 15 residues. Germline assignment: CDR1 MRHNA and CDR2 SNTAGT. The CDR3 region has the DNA TGTGCCAGCAGCCCGGAGGGGGACCCCACAGATACGCAGTATTTT. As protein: CASSPEGDPTDTQYF.

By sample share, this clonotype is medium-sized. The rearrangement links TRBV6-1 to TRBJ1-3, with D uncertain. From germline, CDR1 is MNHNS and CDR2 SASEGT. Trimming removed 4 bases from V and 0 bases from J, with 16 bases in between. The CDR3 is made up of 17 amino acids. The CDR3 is CASSGRHGRNSGNTIYF. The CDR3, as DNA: TGTGCCAGCAGTGGAAGACACGGAAGAAACTCTGGAAACACCATATATTTT.

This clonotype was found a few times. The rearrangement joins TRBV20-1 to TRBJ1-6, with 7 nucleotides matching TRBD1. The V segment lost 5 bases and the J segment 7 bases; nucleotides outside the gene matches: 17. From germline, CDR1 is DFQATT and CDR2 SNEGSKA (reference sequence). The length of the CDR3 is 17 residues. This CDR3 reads CSARQGSGATKNSPLHF. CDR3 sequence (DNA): TGCAGTGCTCGACAGGGATCAGGGGCGACGAAGAATTCACCCCTCCACTTT.

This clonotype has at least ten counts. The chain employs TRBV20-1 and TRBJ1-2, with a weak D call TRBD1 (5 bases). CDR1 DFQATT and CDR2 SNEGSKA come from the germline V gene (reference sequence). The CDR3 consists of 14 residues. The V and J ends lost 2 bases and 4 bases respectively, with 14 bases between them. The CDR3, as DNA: TGCAGTGCTAGACGGCAGGGCGGAGGCTATGGCTACACCTTC. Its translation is CSARRQGGGYGYTF.

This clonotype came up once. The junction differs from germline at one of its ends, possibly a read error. The DNA of the CDR3 is TGTGCCAGCAGCTTAATGGGTGGGAACACCGGGGGGCTGTTTTTT. It translates to CASSLMGGNTGGLFF. The V gene is TRBV7-3, the J gene TRBJ2-2, with a tentative D call TRBD2 (6 bases). Germline V gene data show CDR1 as SGHTA and CDR2 as FQGTGA. The CDR3 has 15 residues.

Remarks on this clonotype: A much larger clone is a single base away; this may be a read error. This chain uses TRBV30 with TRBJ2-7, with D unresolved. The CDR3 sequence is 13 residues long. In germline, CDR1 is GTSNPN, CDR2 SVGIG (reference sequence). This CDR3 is CAWSPELPYDQYF. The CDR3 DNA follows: TGTGCCTGGAGCCCGGAACTGCCGTACGATCAGTACTTC.

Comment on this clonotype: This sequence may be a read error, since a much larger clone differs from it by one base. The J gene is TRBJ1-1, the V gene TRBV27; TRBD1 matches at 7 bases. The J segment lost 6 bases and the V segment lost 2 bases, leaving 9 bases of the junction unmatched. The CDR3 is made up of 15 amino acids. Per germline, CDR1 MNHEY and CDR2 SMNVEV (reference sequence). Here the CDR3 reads CASSLGGQAKAEAFF. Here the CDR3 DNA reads TGTGCCAGCAGTTTAGGAGGACAGGCGAAGGCTGAAGCTTTCTTT.

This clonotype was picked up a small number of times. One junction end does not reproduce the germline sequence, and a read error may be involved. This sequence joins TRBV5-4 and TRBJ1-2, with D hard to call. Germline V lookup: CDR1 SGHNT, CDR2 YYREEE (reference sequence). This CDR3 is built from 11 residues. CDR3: CASSHAGSEVF. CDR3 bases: TGTGCCAGCAGCCACGCGGGGAGCGAGGTCTTC.

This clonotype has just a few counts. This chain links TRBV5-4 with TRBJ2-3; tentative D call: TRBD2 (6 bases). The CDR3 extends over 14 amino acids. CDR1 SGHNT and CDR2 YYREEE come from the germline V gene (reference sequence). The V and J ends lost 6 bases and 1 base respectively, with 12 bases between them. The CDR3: CASKEASGTDTQYF. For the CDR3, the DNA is TGTGCCAGCAAGGAGGCTAGCGGCACAGATACGCAGTATTTT. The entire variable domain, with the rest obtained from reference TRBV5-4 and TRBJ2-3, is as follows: ETGVTQSPTHLIKTRGQQVTLRCSSQSGHNTVSWYQQALGQGPQFIFQYYREEENGRGNFPPRFSGLQFPNYSSELNVNALELDDSALYLCASKEASGTDTQYFGPGTRLTVL.

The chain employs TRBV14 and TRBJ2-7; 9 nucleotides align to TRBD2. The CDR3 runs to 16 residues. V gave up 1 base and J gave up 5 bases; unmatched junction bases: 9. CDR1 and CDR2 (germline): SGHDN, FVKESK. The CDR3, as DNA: TGTGCCAGCAGCCAAGTCCCAGCGGGAGGATACCACGAGCAGTACTTC. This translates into CASSQVPAGGYHEQYF.

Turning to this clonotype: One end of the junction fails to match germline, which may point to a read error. The CDR3 region is CASRGRDYGYNF. The CDR3 DNA is TGTGCCAGCAGGGGAAGGGACTATGGCTACAACTTC. The gene calls are TRBV27 and TRBJ1-2; tentative D call: TRBD1 (5 bases). CDR1 is MNHEY and CDR2 is SMNVEV in the germline V gene (reference sequence). The CDR3 extends over 12 amino acids.

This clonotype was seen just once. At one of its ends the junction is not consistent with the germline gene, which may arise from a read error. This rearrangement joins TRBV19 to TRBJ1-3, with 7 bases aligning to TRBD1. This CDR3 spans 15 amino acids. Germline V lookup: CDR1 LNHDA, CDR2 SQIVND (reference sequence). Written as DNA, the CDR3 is TGTGCCAGTAGGCTCCAAAGGGACAGTGGAAGCACCATATATTTT. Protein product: CASRLQRDSGSTIYF.

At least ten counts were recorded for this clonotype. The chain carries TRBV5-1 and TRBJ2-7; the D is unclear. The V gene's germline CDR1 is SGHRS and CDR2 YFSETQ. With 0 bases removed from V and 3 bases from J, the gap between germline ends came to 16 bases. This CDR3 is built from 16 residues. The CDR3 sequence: CASSLAGEPWDYEQYF. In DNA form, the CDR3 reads TGCGCCAGCAGCTTGGCCGGCGAGCCCTGGGACTACGAGCAGTACTTC. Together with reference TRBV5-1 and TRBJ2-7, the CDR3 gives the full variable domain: KAGVTQTPRYLIKTRGQQVTLSCSPISGHRSVSWYQQTPGQGLQFLFEYFSETQRNKGNFPGRFSGRQFSNSRSEMNVSTLELGDSALYLCASSLAGEPWDYEQYFGPGTRLTVT.

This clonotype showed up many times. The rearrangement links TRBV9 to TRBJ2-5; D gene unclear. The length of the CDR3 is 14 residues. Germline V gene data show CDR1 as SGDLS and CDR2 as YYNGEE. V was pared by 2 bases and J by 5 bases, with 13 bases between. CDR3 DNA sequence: TGTGCCAGCAGCGTGTTCGGTGGTAAGGAGACCCAGTACTTC. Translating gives CASSVFGGKETQYF. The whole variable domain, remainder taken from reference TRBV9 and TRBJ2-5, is DSGVTQTPKHLITATGQRVTLRCSPRSGDLSVYWYQQSLDQGLQFLIQYYNGEERAKGNILERFSAQQFPDLHSELNLSSLELGDSALYFCASSVFGGKETQYFGPGTRLLVL.

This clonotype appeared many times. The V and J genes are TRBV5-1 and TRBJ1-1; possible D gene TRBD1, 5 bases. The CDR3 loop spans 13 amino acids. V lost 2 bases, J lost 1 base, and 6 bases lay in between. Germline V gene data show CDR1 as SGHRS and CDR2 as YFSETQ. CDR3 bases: TGCGCCAGCAGCTTAACAGGGAACACTGAAGCTTTCTTT. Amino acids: CASSLTGNTEAFF.

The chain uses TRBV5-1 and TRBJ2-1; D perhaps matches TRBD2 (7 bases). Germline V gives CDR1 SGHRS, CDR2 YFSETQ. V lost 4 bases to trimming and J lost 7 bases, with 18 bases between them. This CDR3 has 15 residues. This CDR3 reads CASSHTRGGTNEQFF. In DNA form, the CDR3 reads TGCGCCAGCAGCCATACTAGGGGGGGTACGAATGAGCAGTTCTTC. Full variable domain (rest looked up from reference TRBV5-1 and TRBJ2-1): KAGVTQTPRYLIKTRGQQVTLSCSPISGHRSVSWYQQTPGQGLQFLFEYFSETQRNKGNFPGRFSGRQFSNSRSEMNVSTLELGDSALYLCASSHTRGGTNEQFFGPGTRLTVL.

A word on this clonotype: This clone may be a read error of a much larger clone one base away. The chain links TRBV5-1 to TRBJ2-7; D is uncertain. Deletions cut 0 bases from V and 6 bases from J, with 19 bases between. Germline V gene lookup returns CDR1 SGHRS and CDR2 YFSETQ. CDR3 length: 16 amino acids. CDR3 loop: CASSLAPLILVSEQYF. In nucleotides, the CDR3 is TGCGCCAGCAGCTTGGCCCCCTTAATACTCGTATCCGAGCAGTACTTC.

CDR3 sequence: CASSLGSGRNTEAFF. CDR3 sequence (DNA): TGTGCCAGCAGCTTAGGCTCAGGGAGGAACACTGAAGCTTTCTTT. This chain links TRBV11-3 with TRBJ1-1, with D maybe TRBD1 (5 bases). The germline gives CDR1 SGHNT, CDR2 YENEEA. The CDR3 consists of 15 residues. Trimming removed 1 base at V and 1 base at J, with 10 bases between.

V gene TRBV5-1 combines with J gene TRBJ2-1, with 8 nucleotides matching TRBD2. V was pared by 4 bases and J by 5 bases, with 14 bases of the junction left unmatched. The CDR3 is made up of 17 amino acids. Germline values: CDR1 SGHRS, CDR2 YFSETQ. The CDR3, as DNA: TGCGCCAGCAGCCGGGGGGGGAGCGGGAGTTCAAACAATGAGCAGTTCTTC. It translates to CASSRGGSGSSNNEQFF.

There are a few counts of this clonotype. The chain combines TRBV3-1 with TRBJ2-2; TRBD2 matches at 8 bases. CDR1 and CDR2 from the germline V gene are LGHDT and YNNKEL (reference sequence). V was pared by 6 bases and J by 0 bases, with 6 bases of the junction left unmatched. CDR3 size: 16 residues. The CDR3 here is CASRRTSSSNTGELFF. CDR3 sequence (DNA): TGTGCCAGCAGGAGGACTAGCAGCTCGAACACCGGGGAGCTGTTTTTT.

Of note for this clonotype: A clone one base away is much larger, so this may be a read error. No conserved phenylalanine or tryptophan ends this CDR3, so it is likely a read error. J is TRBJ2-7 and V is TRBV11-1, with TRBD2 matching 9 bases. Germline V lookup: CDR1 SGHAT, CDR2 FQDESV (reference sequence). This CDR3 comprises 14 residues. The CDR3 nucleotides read TGTGTCAGCAGCTTAGAGACTAGCGGCCGACAGCAGTACCTC. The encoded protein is CVSSLETSGRQQYL.